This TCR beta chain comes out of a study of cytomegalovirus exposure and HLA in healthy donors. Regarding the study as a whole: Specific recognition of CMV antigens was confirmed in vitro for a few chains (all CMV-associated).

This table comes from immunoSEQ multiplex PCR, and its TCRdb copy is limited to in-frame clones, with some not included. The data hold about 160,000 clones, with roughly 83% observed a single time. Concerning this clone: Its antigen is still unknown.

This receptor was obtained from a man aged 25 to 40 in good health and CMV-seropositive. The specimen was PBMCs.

The CDR3 is CASSGGTATEVPNYGYTF. DNA for the CDR3: TGTGCCAGCAGCGGGGGGACAGCCACGGAGGTGCCGAACTATGGCTACACCTTC. The V call is TRBV13, the J call TRBJ1-2, with 7 bases fitting TRBD1. Germline CDR1 and CDR2: PRHDT and FYEKMQ (reference sequence). Trimming took 5 bases from V and 2 from J; bases not matched to a gene: 17. This CDR3 has 18 amino acids.